The 15 T cell receptor beta chains presented below share a single source sample, sequenced in a study of control samples from healthy donors and cancer patients. Assay: immunoSEQ multiplex PCR; the TCRdb copy retains only in-frame clones and omits some. The sample contains about 170,000 clones, roughly 90% of which appear only once. The specimen sequenced was blood. Receptors were obtained from a man aged 25 to 45 in good health.

This chain links TRBV11-2 with TRBJ1-4, with TRBD1 identical over 7 bases. After removal of 8 bases from V and 8 bases from J, the junction contained 8 bases not matched to a gene. This CDR3 has 13 residues. Germline V CDR1 and CDR2: SGHAT, FQNNGV. The CDR3 DNA is TGTGCCAGCGGGGAGGGGGCGCGAGAAAAACTGTTTTTT. Its translation is CASGEGAREKLFF.

V gene TRBV7-2 combines with J gene TRBJ1-3; no clear D. Germline loops: CDR1 SGHTA, CDR2 FQGNSA. V lost 3 bases and J lost 0, with 6 bases in between. The CDR3 runs 14 residues. The CDR3 nucleotides read TGTGCCAGCAGCTTGGGCCACTCTGGAAACACCATATATTTT. Residues: CASSLGHSGNTIYF. Supplemented by reference TRBV7-2 and TRBJ1-3, the full variable domain reads GAGVSQSPSNKVTEKGKDVELRCDPISGHTALYWYRQSLGQGLEFLIYFQGNSAPDKSGLPSDRFSAERTGGSVSTLTIQRTQQEDSAVYLCASSLGHSGNTIYFGEGSWLTVV.

The chain links TRBV3-1 (or the pseudogene TRBV3-2) to TRBJ2-7; D unresolved. CDR1 is LGHDT, CDR2 YNNKEL, per germline (reference sequence). CDR3 length: 12 residues. Trimming removed 1 base at V and 6 bases at J, with 7 bases between. The CDR3 nucleotides are TGTGCCAGCAGCCAAGTCCCGGGCGAGCAGTACTTC. Protein product: CASSQVPGEQYF.

The chain joins TRBV2 to TRBJ2-4; 8 bases line up with TRBD2. V shed 0 bases, J shed 6 bases, and the junction held 4 bases outside the gene matches. The CDR3 consists of 15 residues. Germline V gives CDR1 SNHLY, CDR2 FYNNEI. The CDR3 loop reads CASSEASTSGNIQYF. CDR3 sequence (DNA): TGTGCCAGCAGTGAAGCGTCTACTAGCGGAAACATTCAGTACTTC. The variable domain in full, completed from reference TRBV2 and TRBJ2-4, reads EPEVTQTPSHQVTQMGQEVILRCVPISNHLYFYWYRQILGQKVEFLVSFYNNEISEKSEIFDDQFSVERPDGSNFTLKIRSTKLEDSAMYFCASSEASTSGNIQYFGAGTRLSVL.

The chain uses TRBV5-4 and TRBJ2-7; the match to TRBD2 covers 11 bases. The CDR3 is 15 residues long. Germline-derived CDR1 and CDR2 are SGHNT and YYREEE (reference sequence). The trim removed 0 bases at V and 4 bases at J, leaving 3 bases unmatched. The CDR3 nucleotides read TGTGCCAGCAGCTTGGACACTAGCGGGGGTTACGAGCAGTACTTC. It specifies CASSLDTSGGYEQYF.

V usage is TRBV19 and J usage is TRBJ1-4; a weak D match, TRBD1 (5 bases). The germline V gene has CDR1 LNHDA and CDR2 SQIVND (reference sequence). Trimming pared 6 bases from V and 0 bases from J, leaving 14 bases between. The CDR3 sequence is 16 residues long. The CDR3 DNA reads as TGTGCCAGTAGCCAGTGGGGGTCTACAACTAATGAAAAACTGTTTTTT. Translation gives CASSQWGSTTNEKLFF. Full variable domain (outside the CDR3, taken from reference TRBV19 and TRBJ1-4): DGGITQSPKYLFRKEGQNVTLSCEQNLNHDAMYWYRQDPGQGLRLIYYSQIVNDFQKGDIAEGYSVSREKKESFPLTVTSAQKNPTAFYLCASSQWGSTTNEKLFFGSGTQLSVL.

The rearrangement joins TRBV19 to TRBJ1-6; 7 bases match TRBD1. Germline lookup yields CDR1 LNHDA and CDR2 SQIVND (reference sequence). With 5 bases clipped from V and 7 bases from J, the junction kept 2 bases outside the gene matches. This CDR3 has 13 residues. CDR3 sequence reads: CASSDRANSPLHF. Here the CDR3 DNA reads TGTGCCAGTAGTGACAGGGCAAATTCACCCCTCCACTTT.

The chain is built from TRBV6-5 and TRBJ1-5; 7 bases are shared with TRBD1. This CDR3 is 13 amino acids long. Germline values: CDR1 MNHEY, CDR2 SVGAGI. V lost 7 bases and J lost 7; bases outside the gene matches: 7. For the CDR3, the DNA is TGTGCCAGCACCTCAGGGGGGAAGCAGCCCCAGCATTTT. Protein sequence: CASTSGGKQPQHF.

The rearrangement uses TRBV6-5 and TRBJ2-3; no definite D call. V lost 11 bases and J 6 bases, leaving 9 bases between the germline ends. Germline V gene data show CDR1 as MNHEY and CDR2 as SVGAGI. CDR3 size: 10 residues. The CDR3 region has the DNA TGTGCCTGCGGCCGGGATACGCAGTATTTT. It codes for CACGRDTQYF.

V is TRBV3-1 (or the pseudogene TRBV3-2) and J is TRBJ1-4; D not resolved. The V gene lost 0 bases and the J gene lost 4 bases, with 9 bases spanning the gap. Germline CDR1 LGHDT, CDR2 YNNKEL (reference sequence). This CDR3 spans 15 amino acids. Here the CDR3 reads CASSQEDASNEKLFF. The CDR3 bases are TGTGCCAGCAGCCAAGAAGACGCGAGTAATGAAAAACTGTTTTTT.

The rearrangement links TRBV14 to TRBJ2-3; D perhaps matches TRBD2 (5 bases). V dropped 1 base and J dropped 2 bases, with 16 bases sitting between them. Germline lookup yields CDR1 SGHDN and CDR2 FVKESK. The CDR3 has 17 amino acids. CDR3 amino acids: CASSQVLGELYTDTQYF. CDR3 in DNA: TGTGCCAGCAGCCAAGTCCTCGGGGAACTTTACACAGATACGCAGTATTTT.

This rearrangement joins TRBV5-1 to TRBJ1-3; 9 bases map to TRBD1. V gave up 0 bases and J gave up 2 bases; unmatched junction bases: 0. Germline CDR1 and CDR2: SGHRS and YFSETQ. The CDR3 spans 15 residues. CDR3 nucleotide sequence: TGCGCCAGCAGCTTGGGGACAGGGGCTGGAAACACCATATATTTT. Protein product: CASSLGTGAGNTIYF.

This chain connects TRBV27 to TRBJ2-5; tentatively, D is TRBD1 or TRBD2 (5 bases each). V was clipped by 7 bases and J by 5 bases, with 20 bases between them. This CDR3 is 15 amino acids long. CDR1 MNHEY and CDR2 SMNVEV come from the germline V gene (reference sequence). The CDR3 spells CASTSGRLDSETQYF. In nucleotides, the CDR3 is TGTGCCAGCACGTCGGGACGCCTCGATTCGGAGACCCAGTACTTC.

The rearrangement uses TRBV7-2 and TRBJ1-1, with 7 bases lining up with TRBD1. The CDR3 loop spans 15 amino acids. Germline V gene data show CDR1 as SGHTA and CDR2 as FQGNSA. Trimming removed 3 bases from V and 7 bases from J; junction bases left unmatched: 11. This CDR3 reads CASSFPGGGQFEAFF. The CDR3 DNA follows: TGTGCCAGCAGCTTCCCGGGAGGGGGCCAATTTGAAGCTTTCTTT.

The chain links TRBV4-1 to TRBJ1-2; D gene uncertain. Germline CDR1 MGHRA, CDR2 YSYEKL. The CDR3 has 13 residues. The V end lost 1 base, the J end lost 8 bases, and 11 bases lay between the germline ends. For the CDR3, the DNA is TGCGCCAGCAGCCAAGTAACAACATACGGCTACACCTTC. It yields the protein CASSQVTTYGYTF.